Listed here are 23 T cell receptor beta chains from one sample, sequenced in a study of blood T cell repertoires in COVID-19. Sequenced by immunoSEQ multiplex PCR; TCRdb stores in-frame clones only, minus some. The repertoire includes some 71,000 clones, just over 90% of them detected once, and 5.1% sits in the top ten. The sequencing sample was made of peripheral blood. Receptors originate from a woman younger than 30 with acute or convalescent COVID-19.

The chain couples TRBV18 to TRBJ2-1, with TRBD2 matching over 10 bases. In germline, CDR1 is KGHSH, CDR2 LQKENI. This CDR3 has 18 amino acids. V trimming: 2 bases; J trimming: 5 bases; junction bases outside the gene matches: 12. The CDR3 DNA sequence: TGTGCCAGCTCACCAGGGCTAGCGGGAGACCGATGGGACAATGAGCAGTTCTTC. The encoded protein is CASSPGLAGDRWDNEQFF.

The CDR3 loop is CASRQGPFTEAFF. The CDR3 DNA follows: TGTGCCAGCAGACAGGGTCCGTTCACTGAAGCTTTCTTT. This sequence joins TRBV12-3 or TRBV12-4 and TRBJ1-1, with D maybe TRBD1 (6 bases). The CDR3 is made up of 13 amino acids. Trimming pared 6 bases from V and 4 bases from J, leaving 12 bases between.

V usage is TRBV15 and J usage is TRBJ2-3; 7 bases align to TRBD2. Trimming at V came to 0 bases and at J to 7 bases, leaving 13 bases not matched to a gene. The CDR3 is 17 residues long. In germline, CDR1 is LNHNV, CDR2 YYDKDF (reference sequence). The CDR3 here is CATSRDRGSGTLYTQYF. The CDR3 DNA follows: TGTGCCACCAGCAGAGATCGTGGGAGCGGGACGCTTTATACGCAGTATTTT.

This chain links TRBV27 with TRBJ1-2; TRBD1 might be the D (6 bases). Per germline, CDR1 MNHEY and CDR2 SMNVEV (reference sequence). The length of the CDR3 is 14 residues. V lost 5 bases and J 11 bases, leaving 21 bases between the germline ends. The CDR3 bases are TGTGCCAGCAGTCCACTGGTAAAACAGGGAAGGTACACCTTC. Its protein is CASSPLVKQGRYTF.

The gene calls are TRBV7-8 and TRBJ1-2; possibly TRBD1 for D (6 bases). The CDR3 extends over 14 amino acids. CDR1 and CDR2 from the germline V gene are SGHVS and FQNEAQ. Trimming cost V 5 bases and J 4 bases, with 14 bases left between them. CDR3 coding DNA: TGTGCCAGCAGCCATAGGGACACAACCTATGGCTACACCTTC. This encodes CASSHRDTTYGYTF.

This clone has a handful of counts. This chain uses TRBV18 with TRBJ2-7; D perhaps matches TRBD1 (5 bases). Trimming pared 1 base from V and 5 bases from J, leaving 9 bases between. In germline, CDR1 is KGHSH, CDR2 LQKENI. CDR3 length: 13 residues. The CDR3 coding sequence is TGTGCCAGCTCACCACTTAAAGGGGACGAGCAGTACTTC. Amino acid sequence: CASSPLKGDEQYF.

The rearrangement joins TRBV12-3 or TRBV12-4 to TRBJ2-2; a possible D gene is TRBD1 (6 bases). V lost 5 bases to trimming and J lost 7 bases, with 11 bases between them. The CDR3 spans 13 residues. The CDR3 DNA is TGTGCCAGCAGTACCACAGGGATCGGGGAGCTGTTTTTT. This codes for CASSTTGIGELFF.

The chain joins TRBV7-9 to TRBJ1-2, with 12 bases matching TRBD1. Trimming cost V 2 bases and J 8 bases; bases outside gene matches: 6. CDR1 SEHNR and CDR2 FQNEAQ come from the germline V gene (reference sequence). The CDR3 sequence is 15 residues long. This chain's CDR3 is CASSLSGQGAVGYTF. CDR3 bases: TGTGCCAGCAGCTTATCGGGACAGGGGGCGGTAGGCTACACCTTC.

The V call is TRBV21-1, the J call TRBJ1-5; TRBD1, as called in the table, went unchecked against the DNA. TRBV21-1 is recorded as a pseudogene. This CDR3 spans 13 amino acids. CDR3 nucleotide sequence: TGTGCCAGCTCCATACCGCAGGCACAGCCCCAGCATTTT. It specifies CASSIPQAQPQHF.

The gene calls are TRBV29-1 and TRBJ2-7; weak D call: TRBD2 (5 bases). Trimming shortened V by 5 bases and J by 0 bases, and 11 bases separated the two germline ends. Germline loops: CDR1 SQVTM, CDR2 ANQGSEA. The CDR3 covers 13 residues. The CDR3 nucleotides are TGCAGCGTTATAAGCGGATACTCCTACGAGCAGTACTTC. Encoded protein: CSVISGYSYEQYF.

The V call is TRBV19, the J call TRBJ1-5; D is undetermined. The CDR3 has 12 amino acids. The V and J ends lost 3 bases and 5 bases respectively, with 5 bases between them. Germline values: CDR1 LNHDA, CDR2 SQIVND (reference sequence). The CDR3 DNA is TGTGCCAGTAGTATGACATATCAGCCCCAGCATTTT. Translating it yields CASSMTYQPQHF.

The rearrangement uses TRBV5-4 and TRBJ2-7; 11 nucleotides line up with TRBD2. With V trimmed by 4 bases and J by 5 bases, 8 bases remained unmatched. Germline CDR1 and CDR2: SGHNT and YYREEE (reference sequence). The CDR3 is 15 amino acids. In DNA form, the CDR3 reads TGTGCCAGCAGCAACCTAGCGGGAGGAGTCAACGAGCAGTACTTC. Amino acid sequence: CASSNLAGGVNEQYF.

The chain links TRBV27 to TRBJ1-2; D not resolved. This CDR3 has 17 residues. CDR1 is MNHEY and CDR2 is SMNVEV in the germline V gene (reference sequence). Between the trimmed V and J ends, which lost 0 bases and 7 bases, there was a span of 21 bases. The CDR3 DNA reads as TGTGCCAGCAGTTTATCCCCTCCCTCCCCGAACGGCGGTGGCTACACCTTC. Protein: CASSLSPPSPNGGGYTF.

This clone was picked up a small number of times. The rearrangement uses TRBV7-8 and TRBJ2-3; D is unclear. The CDR3 is made up of 13 amino acids. Trimming stripped 3 bases from V and 2 bases from J, with 6 bases between. The germline gives CDR1 SGHVS, CDR2 FQNEAQ. This CDR3 reads CASSFGLTDTQYF. In DNA, the CDR3 is TGTGCCAGCAGCTTCGGTCTCACAGATACGCAGTATTTT.

The chain has TRBV6-2 or TRBV6-3 and TRBJ1-6; 7 nucleotides align to TRBD1. Per the germline V gene, CDR1 is MNHEY and CDR2 is SVGEGT. CDR3 length equals 13 residues. The V segment lost 4 bases and the J segment 7 bases; nucleotides outside the gene matches: 1. The CDR3 sequence is CASSSGGNSPLHF. The CDR3 region has the DNA TGTGCCAGCAGTTCAGGGGGAAATTCACCCCTCCACTTT.

CDR3 nucleotide sequence: TGTGCCAGCAGCGGAGGACAGGGTCGAACTGAAGCTTTCTTT. This sequence encodes CASSGGQGRTEAFF. This chain connects TRBV7-9 to TRBJ1-1; TRBD1 matches 8 bases. Per germline, CDR1 SEHNR and CDR2 FQNEAQ (reference sequence). This CDR3 has 14 residues. With 5 bases clipped from V and 5 bases from J, the junction kept 7 bases outside the gene matches.

The rearrangement joins TRBV28 to TRBJ2-7, with D perhaps matching TRBD2 (5 bases). Deletions cut 5 bases from V and 0 bases from J, with 14 bases between. The CDR3 has 15 residues. Germline V gives CDR1 MDHEN, CDR2 SYDVKM. CDR3 bases: TGTGCCAGCAGTACCACCGGGGTCCACTCCTACGAGCAGTACTTC. Its protein product is CASSTTGVHSYEQYF.

The chain combines TRBV28 with TRBJ1-3; no definite D call. Germline V CDR1 and CDR2: MDHEN, SYDVKM. Trimming took 3 bases from V and 3 from J, leaving 6 bases between them. The CDR3 contains 13 residues. CDR3 sequence: CASSFPGGNTIYF. DNA of the CDR3: TGTGCCAGCAGTTTTCCAGGTGGAAACACCATATATTTT.

This clone was picked up one time. This chain's CDR3 is CAWTGTSGKFSYNEQFF. The CDR3 DNA reads as TGTGCCTGGACCGGGACTAGCGGGAAATTTTCCTACAATGAGCAGTTCTTC. This rearrangement joins TRBV30 to TRBJ2-1, with TRBD2 identical over 13 bases. This CDR3 has 17 residues. V lost 4 bases, J lost 1 base, and 7 bases stayed unmatched. CDR1 GTSNPN and CDR2 SVGIG come from the germline V gene (reference sequence).

The chain joins TRBV2 to TRBJ1-5; D gene uncertain. With 5 bases removed from V and 0 bases from J, the gap between germline ends came to 8 bases. The CDR3 is 14 residues long. Germline CDR1 SNHLY, CDR2 FYNNEI. The CDR3 region has the DNA TGTGCCAGCAGTCAGGAATATAGCAATCAGCCCCAGCATTTT. It is translated as CASSQEYSNQPQHF.

The chain links TRBV3-1 (or the pseudogene TRBV3-2) to TRBJ1-6; 7 bases map to TRBD1. The V gene's germline CDR1 is LGHDT and CDR2 YNNKEL (reference sequence). The trim removed 4 bases at V and 6 bases at J, leaving 6 bases unmatched. CDR3 length: 15 amino acids. CDR3 residues: CASSPRSGGNSPLHF. CDR3 coding DNA: TGTGCCAGCAGCCCCCGCTCAGGGGGTAATTCACCCCTCCACTTT.

The chain combines TRBV11-2 with TRBJ2-3, with a weak D call TRBD2 (7 bases). The CDR3 is 15 amino acids. CDR1 and CDR2 (germline): SGHAT, FQNNGV. V was clipped by 6 bases and J by 6 bases, with 19 bases between them. The chain's CDR3 is CASSWGGLRYDTQYF. CDR3 nucleotides: TGTGCCAGCAGTTGGGGGGGCCTCAGATATGATACGCAGTATTTT.

The chain uses TRBV30 and TRBJ2-3; D call uncertain. V was shortened by 0 bases and J by 5 bases, with 6 bases between the two germline ends. The CDR3 runs to 12 residues. Looked up from germline, CDR1 is GTSNPN and CDR2 is SVGIG (reference sequence). Written as DNA, the CDR3 is TGTGCCTGGAGTGTTTTCCGAGATACGCAGTATTTT. Its protein is CAWSVFRDTQYF.